This entry concerns a single T cell receptor (beta chain). The data stem from a study of blood T cell repertoires in COVID-19. TCRdb's copy holds only in-frame clones and misses some; the assay was immunoSEQ multiplex PCR. The sample includes roughly 250,000 clones, roughly 79% of them seen just once. Germline lookup yields CDR1 SGHTA and CDR2 FQGNSA. With V trimmed by 7 bases and J by 0 bases, 8 bases remained unmatched. CDR3 length: 15 residues. The chain has TRBV7-2 and TRBJ2-7, with 8 nucleotides matching TRBD2. Sequencing used peripheral blood. The receptor comes from a woman aged 55 to 70 with active or convalescent COVID-19. Here the CDR3 DNA reads TGTGCCAGCACCCGGGTTAGCGGGGTCTCCTACGAGCAGTACTTC. Translation gives CASTRVSGVSYEQYF.